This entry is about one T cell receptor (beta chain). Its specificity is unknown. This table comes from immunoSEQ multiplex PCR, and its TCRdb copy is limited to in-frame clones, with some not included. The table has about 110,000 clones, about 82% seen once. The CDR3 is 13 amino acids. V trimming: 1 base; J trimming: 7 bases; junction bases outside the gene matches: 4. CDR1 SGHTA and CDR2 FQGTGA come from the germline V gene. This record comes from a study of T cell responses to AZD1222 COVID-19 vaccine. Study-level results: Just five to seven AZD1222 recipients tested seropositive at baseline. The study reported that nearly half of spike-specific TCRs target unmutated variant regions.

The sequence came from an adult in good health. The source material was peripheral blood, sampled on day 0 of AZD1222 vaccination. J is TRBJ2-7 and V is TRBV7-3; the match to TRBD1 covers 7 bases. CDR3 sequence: CASSLKRDREQYF. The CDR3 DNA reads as TGTGCCAGCAGCTTAAAGAGGGACAGAGAGCAGTACTTC.